This TCR beta chain was retrieved from a study of early T cells in non-severe SARS-CoV-2 infection (dated by TCRdb to the early 2020s). Some background on the complete study: Because TCR sequencing relied on bulk RNA taken from unsorted whole blood, pairing of alpha and beta chains was not possible. Summary of the overall study and its limitations: VDJdb matching was skewed toward anti-spike CD8 responses, so virus-specific expansions were likely underestimated and private and CD4 specificities were missed.

This clonotype was observed many times. The clone's antigen remains unknown. The input lacks base qualities; no much larger clone sits a single base away. The study was a case-control design nested within a healthcare worker cohort in London, UK, with weekly nasopharyngeal swab PCR tests and blood sampling. Between 23 and 31 March 2020, the week of the UK lockdown, healthcare workers were enrolled and then followed up weekly for as long as 16 weeks. Library prep was done by 5' RACE. The sequencer was a NextSeq 500. To correct for sequencing error and PCR bias, the TCR library protocol tagged individual cDNA molecules with unique molecular identifiers. Sequencing covered both TCR alpha and beta chains, and within each sample the abundances of alpha and beta sequences were tightly co-correlated. Per the original workflow: Decombinator V4 was used to perform V gene, J gene and CDR3 annotation of TCR sequences. TCRs were defined as expanded if a significant change between any two time points was detected under a Poisson model with p below 0.0001. TCR abundances were normalised to the total number of TCRs sequenced in each sample and reported as counts per million. MAIT TCRs were defined by TRAV1-2 paired with TRAJ12, TRAJ20 or TRAJ33, and iNKT TCRs by TRAV10 paired with TRAJ18. VDJdb, accessed 1 November 2021, was searched for CMV, EBV and SARS-CoV-2 annotated TCRs, excluding TCRs annotated for multiple antigens. The public reads were run again by TCRdb, first through fastp at Q25 and then through MiXCR, and only productive beta chains were kept. For every CDR3 protein sequence, its rows merge into one entry that carries the most common genes and DNA. It is TCRdb's table, rather than the study itself, that gives the V and J calls and clone size. This sample comprises about 64,000 distinct CDR3 sequences, about 10% of them detected only once. The top ten clonotypes cover 2.5% to 3.5% of the sample.

Sequences MNHNY (CDR1) and SVGAGI (CDR2) are obtained from the germline V gene (reference sequence). The CDR3, cysteine through phenylalanine, is 22 amino acids long. Only the CDR3 part of the read is kept: 66 bases, read in frame from the first base. V is clipped by 5 bases and J by 7 bases, and the sequence between their germline boundaries is 36 bases long. The material sequenced was whole blood, taken at baseline. The sequence came from an adult who was a healthcare worker with PCR-confirmed SARS-CoV-2 infection or an uninfected control (not recorded which). This receptor chain uses TRBV6-6 and TRBJ1-6; tentative D gene TRBD1, with 5 bases matching. The bases read TGTGCCAGCAGTATACCAGCATGGGGGGTCCGGGACGGCAAGATTTGGAATTCACCCCTCCACTTT. This codes for CASSIPAWGVRDGKIWNSPLHF.